This TCR beta chain was recovered during a study of cytomegalovirus exposure and HLA in healthy donors. Findings and limits, study-wide: Rarity held for most TCR sequences, but there were some public TCRs that occurred in many donors. Listed as cytomegalovirus-associated were 150 to 200 TCR beta chains.

Of note for this clone: What it binds is not known.

TCRdb keeps only in-frame clones here, not all; method: immunoSEQ multiplex PCR. The repertoire holds 180,000 or so clones, with around nine tenths as singletons. The sequenced material came from PBMCs. The clonotype comes from a woman aged 25 to 45 in good health and CMV-seronegative.

CDR3 amino acids: CSVGGLLQETQYF. The CDR3 DNA follows: TGCAGCGTTGGGGGACTTTTACAAGAGACCCAGTACTTC. The V call is TRBV29-1, the J call TRBJ2-5; D is perhaps TRBD2 (6 bases). Trimming took off 4 bases at V and 2 bases at J, with 11 bases between the two ends. CDR1 is SQVTM and CDR2 is ANQGSEA in the germline V gene. The CDR3 runs 13 residues.